The clone carrying this T cell receptor (beta chain) was seen a handful of times. Its specificity is not known. Germline V gene sequence: CDR1 DFQATT, CDR2 SNEGSKA (reference sequence). V lost 8 bases and J lost 2; bases outside the gene matches: 6. CDR3 size: 13 residues. Attachment of unique molecular identifiers was made to individual cDNA molecules. MiXCR was run by TCRdb on the 5' RACE reads, yielding one entry per CDR3 protein. The data show roughly 57,000 distinct CDR3 sequences, about 13% seen once. These data come from a study of early T cells in non-severe SARS-CoV-2 infection. Study as a whole: Sequencing input comprised bulk RNA from unsorted whole blood; chain pairing was not available.

Study-level results: The VDJdb matching leaned toward anti-spike CD8 responses and overlooked private and CD4 specificities.

The rearrangement links TRBV20-1 to TRBJ2-1; 7 nucleotides line up with TRBD1. The TCR comes from an adult who was a healthcare worker with PCR-confirmed SARS-CoV-2 infection or an uninfected control (not recorded which). Specimen: whole blood, collected at baseline. CDR3 loop: CSFDRDTYNEQFF. In DNA, the CDR3 is TGCAGTTTCGACAGGGACACCTACAATGAGCAGTTCTTC.